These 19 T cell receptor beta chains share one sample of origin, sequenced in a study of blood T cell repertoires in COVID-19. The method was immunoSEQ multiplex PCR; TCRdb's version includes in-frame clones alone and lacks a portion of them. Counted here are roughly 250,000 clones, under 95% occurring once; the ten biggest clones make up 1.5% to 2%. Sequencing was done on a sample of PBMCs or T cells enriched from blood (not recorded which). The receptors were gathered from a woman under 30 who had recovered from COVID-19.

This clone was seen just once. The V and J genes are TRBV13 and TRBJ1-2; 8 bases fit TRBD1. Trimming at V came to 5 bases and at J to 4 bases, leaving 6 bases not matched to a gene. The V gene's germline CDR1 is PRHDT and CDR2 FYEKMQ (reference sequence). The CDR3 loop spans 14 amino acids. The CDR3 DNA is TGTGCCAGCAGCGGAGCGGGGACAGGCTATGGCTACACCTTC. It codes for CASSGAGTGYGYTF. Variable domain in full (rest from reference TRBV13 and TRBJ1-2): AAGVIQSPRHLIKEKRETATLKCYPIPRHDTVYWYQQGPGQDPQFLISFYEKMQSDKGSIPDRFSAQQFSDYHSELNMSSLELGDSALYFCASSGAGTGYGYTFGSGTRLTVV.

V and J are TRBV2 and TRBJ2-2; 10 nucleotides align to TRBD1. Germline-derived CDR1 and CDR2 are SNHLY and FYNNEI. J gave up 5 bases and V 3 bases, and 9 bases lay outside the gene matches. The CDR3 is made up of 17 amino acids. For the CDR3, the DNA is TGTGCCAGCAGTGAGTGGAGCGACAGGGGGCGGACCGGGGAGCTGTTTTTT. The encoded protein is CASSEWSDRGRTGELFF.

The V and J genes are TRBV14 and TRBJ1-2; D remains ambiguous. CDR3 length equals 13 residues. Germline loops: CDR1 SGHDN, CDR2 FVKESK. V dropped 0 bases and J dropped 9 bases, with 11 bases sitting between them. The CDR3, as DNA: TGTGCCAGCAGCCAAGATAGACGGGATCGCTACACCTTC. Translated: CASSQDRRDRYTF. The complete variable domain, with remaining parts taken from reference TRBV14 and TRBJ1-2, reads EAGVTQFPSHSVIEKGQTVTLRCDPISGHDNLYWYRRVMGKEIKFLLHFVKESKQDESGMPNNRFLAERTGGTYSTLKVQPAELEDSGVYFCASSQDRRDRYTFGSGTRLTVV.

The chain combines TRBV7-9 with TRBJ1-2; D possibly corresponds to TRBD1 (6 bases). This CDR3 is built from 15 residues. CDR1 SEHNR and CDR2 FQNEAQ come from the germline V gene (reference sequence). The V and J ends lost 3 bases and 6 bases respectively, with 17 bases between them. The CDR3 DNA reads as TGTGCCAGCAGCTTTTACAGGGATTTGGGTCATGGCTACACCTTC. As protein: CASSFYRDLGHGYTF.

The CDR3: CASSLVVGQAGELFF. The CDR3 DNA sequence: TGTGCCAGCAGCTTAGTGGTAGGCCAGGCCGGGGAGCTGTTTTTT. The chain has TRBV11-2 and TRBJ2-2; D not certain. From germline, CDR1 is SGHAT and CDR2 FQNNGV. The CDR3 consists of 15 residues. Trimming removed 1 base from V and 6 bases from J, with 12 bases in between.

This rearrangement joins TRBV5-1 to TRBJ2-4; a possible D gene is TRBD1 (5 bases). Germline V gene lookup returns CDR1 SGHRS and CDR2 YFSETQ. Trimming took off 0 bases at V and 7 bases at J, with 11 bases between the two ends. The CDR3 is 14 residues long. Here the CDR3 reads CASSLEGAFNIQYF. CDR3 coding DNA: TGCGCCAGCAGCTTGGAAGGGGCGTTCAACATTCAGTACTTC.

The CDR3 sequence: CASSLIQGFTEAFF. The DNA of the CDR3 is TGTGCCAGCAGCCTCATTCAGGGTTTCACTGAAGCTTTCTTT. The gene calls are TRBV7-8 and TRBJ1-1; D possibly corresponds to TRBD1 (5 bases). The CDR3 covers 14 residues. Per germline, CDR1 SGHVS and CDR2 FQNEAQ. V lost 5 bases and J 4 bases, leaving 14 bases between the germline ends.

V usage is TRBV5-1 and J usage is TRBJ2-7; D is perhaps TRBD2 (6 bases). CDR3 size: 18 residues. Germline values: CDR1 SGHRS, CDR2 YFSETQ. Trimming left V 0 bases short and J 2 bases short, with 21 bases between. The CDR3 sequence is CASSLDASRGELTYEQYF. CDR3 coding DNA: TGCGCCAGCAGCTTGGATGCATCTCGCGGGGAGCTTACCTACGAGCAGTACTTC.

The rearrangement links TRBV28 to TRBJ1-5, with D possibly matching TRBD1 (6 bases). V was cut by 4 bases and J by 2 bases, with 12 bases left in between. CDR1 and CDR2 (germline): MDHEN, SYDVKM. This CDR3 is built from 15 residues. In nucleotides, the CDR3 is TGTGCCAGCAGTTGGGGGCCGGGTGGCAATCAGCCCCAGCATTTT. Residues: CASSWGPGGNQPQHF.

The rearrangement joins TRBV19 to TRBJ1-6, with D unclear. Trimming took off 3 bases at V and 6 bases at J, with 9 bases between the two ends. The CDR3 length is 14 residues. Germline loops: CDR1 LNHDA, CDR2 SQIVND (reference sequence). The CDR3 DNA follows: TGTGCCAGTAGTATCGTGGGGAGTAATTCACCCCTCCACTTT. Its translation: CASSIVGSNSPLHF.

The CDR3 DNA reads TGTGCCAGTAGTATAGATCTACAGCGACCAGGGACTGGGGCCAACGTCCTGACTTTC. Amino acids: CASSIDLQRPGTGANVLTF. The chain carries TRBV19 and TRBJ2-6, with TRBD1 as a possible D gene (5 bases). Trimming stripped 0 bases from V and 2 bases from J, with 17 bases between. Germline V gene lookup returns CDR1 LNHDA and CDR2 SQIVND (reference sequence). This CDR3 region has 19 residues. The whole variable domain, remainder taken from reference TRBV19 and TRBJ2-6, is DGGITQSPKYLFRKEGQNVTLSCEQNLNHDAMYWYRQDPGQGLRLIYYSQIVNDFQKGDIAEGYSVSREKKESFPLTVTSAQKNPTAFYLCASSIDLQRPGTGANVLTFGAGSRLTVL.

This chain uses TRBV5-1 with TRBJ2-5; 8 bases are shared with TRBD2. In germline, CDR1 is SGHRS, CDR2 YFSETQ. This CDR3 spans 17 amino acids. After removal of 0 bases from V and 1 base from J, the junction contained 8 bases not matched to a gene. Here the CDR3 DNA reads TGCGCCAGCAGCTTGGGGCTAGCGGGCCTTACCCAAGAGACCCAGTACTTC. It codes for CASSLGLAGLTQETQYF.

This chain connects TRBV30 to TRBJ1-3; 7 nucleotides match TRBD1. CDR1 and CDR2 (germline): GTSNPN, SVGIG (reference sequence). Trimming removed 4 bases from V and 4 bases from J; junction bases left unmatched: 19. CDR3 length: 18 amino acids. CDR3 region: CAWILFVPTGSYGNTIYF. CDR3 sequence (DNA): TGTGCCTGGATTCTGTTTGTCCCGACAGGGTCTTACGGAAACACCATATATTTT.

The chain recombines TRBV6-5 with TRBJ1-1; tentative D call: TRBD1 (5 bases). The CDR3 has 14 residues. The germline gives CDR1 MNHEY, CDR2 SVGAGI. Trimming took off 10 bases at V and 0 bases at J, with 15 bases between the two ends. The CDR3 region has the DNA TGTGCCACTCAAGACAGAAGCATGAACACTGAAGCTTTCTTT. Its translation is CATQDRSMNTEAFF.

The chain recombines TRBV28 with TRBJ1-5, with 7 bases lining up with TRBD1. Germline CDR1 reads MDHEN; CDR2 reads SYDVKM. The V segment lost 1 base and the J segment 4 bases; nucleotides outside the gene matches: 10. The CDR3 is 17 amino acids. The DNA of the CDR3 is TGTGCCAGCAGTTTATCCTGGACAGGCCCTAGGAATCAGCCCCAGCATTTT. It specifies CASSLSWTGPRNQPQHF. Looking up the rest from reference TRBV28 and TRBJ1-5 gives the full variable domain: DVKVTQSSRYLVKRTGEKVFLECVQDMDHENMFWYRQDPGLGLRLIYFSYDVKMKEKGDIPEGYSVSREKKERFSLILESASTNQTSMYLCASSLSWTGPRNQPQHFGDGTRLSIL.

The CDR3 DNA reads as TGTGCTAGTGGTTTGGACAGGGGGCTAGGAGGGTCACCCCTCCACTTT. Translation gives CASGLDRGLGGSPLHF. The chain combines TRBV12-5 with TRBJ1-6; TRBD1 aligns across 9 bases. The junction had 8 bases not matched to a gene; V was cut back by 1 base and J by 10 bases. The CDR3 extends over 16 amino acids. Germline V gene data show CDR1 as LGHNT and CDR2 as FRNRAP.

CDR3 loop: CASSGGQGVDGYTF. The CDR3, as DNA: TGCGCCAGCAGTGGGGGACAGGGCGTGGATGGCTACACCTTC. This rearrangement joins TRBV10-1 to TRBJ1-2; 9 nucleotides agree with TRBD1. V was clipped by 4 bases and J by 6 bases; unmatched bases: 6. CDR1 and CDR2 (germline): WNHNN, SYGVQD (reference sequence). The CDR3 contains 14 residues.

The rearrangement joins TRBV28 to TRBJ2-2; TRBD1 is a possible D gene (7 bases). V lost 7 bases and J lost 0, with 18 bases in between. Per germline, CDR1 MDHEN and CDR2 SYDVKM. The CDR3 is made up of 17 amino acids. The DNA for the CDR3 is TGTGCCAGCACCATCCGTCAGGGGGGCACGAACACCGGGGAGCTGTTTTTT. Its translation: CASTIRQGGTNTGELFF.

CDR3 protein: CASRGQGAPYGNTIYF. The CDR3, as DNA: TGTGCCAGCAGAGGACAGGGGGCGCCGTATGGAAACACCATATATTTT. The gene calls are TRBV7-3 and TRBJ1-3, with 11 positions matching TRBD1. Germline-derived CDR1 and CDR2 are SGHTA and FQGTGA. The CDR3 sequence is 16 residues long. Unmatched junction bases numbered 7, after V lost 6 bases and J lost 3 bases.